This entry concerns a single T cell receptor beta chain. Researchers sorted participants into cohorts using their self-reported clinical history. The data are from a study of blood T cell repertoires in COVID-19. The germline V and J ends were trimmed by 3 bases and 0 bases, with 10 bases remaining between them. Germline V gene lookup returns CDR1 SGHRS and CDR2 YFSETQ. The CDR3 contains 15 residues. Sequencing used immunoSEQ multiplex PCR; TCRdb keeps in-frame clones, though not all of them. The repertoire holds about 220,000 clones, with about four fifths as singletons. The chain is built from TRBV5-1 and TRBJ2-4; TRBD2 might be the D (5 bases). The sample was PBMCs or T cells enriched from blood (not recorded which). This receptor was identified in a woman aged 40 to 50 with acute COVID-19. CDR3 protein: CASSSDGLAKNIQYF. The CDR3, as DNA: TGCGCCAGCAGCTCAGACGGACTAGCCAAAAACATTCAGTACTTC.